The rows below give T cell receptor beta chains drawn from one sample of a study of shared clonotypes between healthy human individuals. Sequencing was performed with immunoSEQ multiplex PCR; in TCRdb, only in-frame clones are kept and a portion is missing. The sample lists approximately 2,000,000 clones, 90% to 95% seen once, with around 1.7% in the top ten. The sample consisted of naive CD8+ T cells from PBMCs. These receptors all come from a man aged 18 to 29 in good health. Some clones in this sample may be carry-over from other donors' samples. CDR3s include the opening cysteine and the closing phenylalanine or tryptophan. A D gene is named only where the DNA matches it firmly. Some rows mark clone size as missing; the rest say once, few, many or name a class of expanded clone.

v_call: TRBV9; j_call: TRBJ2-7; d_call: -; clone_size: -; cdr3_aa: CASSPRTLDEQYF; cdr3_nt: TGTGCCAGCAGCCCCCGGACCTTAGACGAGCAGTACTTC
v_call: TRBV5-1; j_call: TRBJ1-1; d_call: -; clone_size: -; cdr3_aa: CASSLLPGQNTEAFF; cdr3_nt: TGCGCCAGCAGCTTGCTTCCGGGACAGAACACTGAAGCTTTCTTT
v_call: TRBV10-3; j_call: TRBJ1-1; d_call: -; clone_size: -; cdr3_aa: CAISEGAGNTEAFF; cdr3_nt: TGTGCCATCAGTGAAGGGGCAGGGAACACTGAAGCTTTCTTT
v_call: TRBV6-1; j_call: TRBJ2-1; d_call: -; clone_size: once; cdr3_aa: CASARRTALPHEQFF; cdr3_nt: TGTGCCAGCGCAAGGAGGACCGCCCTCCCCCATGAGCAGTTCTTC
v_call: TRBV7-2; j_call: TRBJ2-1; d_call: -; clone_size: -; cdr3_aa: CASSYSGYSTNEQFF; cdr3_nt: TGTGCCAGCAGCTATTCAGGGTACTCGACAAATGAGCAGTTCTTC
v_call: TRBV9; j_call: TRBJ2-7; d_call: TRBD1; clone_size: once; cdr3_aa: CASSATGGNSYEQYF; cdr3_nt: TGTGCCAGCAGCGCTACAGGGGGGAACTCCTACGAGCAGTACTTC
v_call: TRBV7-9; j_call: TRBJ2-3; d_call: -; clone_size: -; cdr3_aa: CASSSLLGRTSTDTQYF; cdr3_nt: TGTGCCAGCAGCTCCCTCCTGGGCAGAACTAGCACAGATACGCAGTATTTT
v_call: TRBV5-1; j_call: TRBJ2-7; d_call: -; clone_size: -; cdr3_aa: CASSLGGHEQYF; cdr3_nt: TGCGCCAGCAGCTTGGGGGGCCACGAGCAGTACTTC
v_call: TRBV2; j_call: TRBJ2-5; d_call: -; clone_size: -; cdr3_aa: CASSSLRETQYF; cdr3_nt: TGTGCCAGCAGTAGTCTGAGGGAGACCCAGTACTTC
v_call: TRBV19; j_call: TRBJ2-1; d_call: -; clone_size: -; cdr3_aa: CASSISYFEQFF; cdr3_nt: TGTGCCAGTAGTATCTCGTATTTCGAGCAGTTCTTC
v_call: TRBV10-1; j_call: TRBJ2-5; d_call: TRBD1; clone_size: -; cdr3_aa: CASSNRGQETQYF; cdr3_nt: TGCGCCAGCAGTAACAGGGGGCAGGAGACCCAGTACTTC
v_call: TRBV9; j_call: TRBJ2-7; d_call: TRBD1; clone_size: once; cdr3_aa: CASSAEGTGYEQYF; cdr3_nt: TGTGCCAGCAGCGCGGAAGGGACAGGCTACGAGCAGTACTTC
v_call: TRBV27; j_call: TRBJ1-5; d_call: TRBD1; clone_size: -; cdr3_aa: CASSRQGYNQPQHF; cdr3_nt: TGTGCCAGCAGCCGACAGGGCTACAATCAGCCCCAGCATTTT
v_call: TRBV28; j_call: TRBJ1-3; d_call: -; clone_size: -; cdr3_aa: CASSLRQDRNTIYF; cdr3_nt: TGTGCCAGCAGTCTTCGACAGGACCGAAACACCATATATTTT
v_call: TRBV5-4; j_call: TRBJ2-7; d_call: -; clone_size: -; cdr3_aa: CASSFMGGGGEQYF; cdr3_nt: TGTGCCAGCAGCTTTATGGGGGGAGGCGGCGAGCAGTACTTC
v_call: TRBV29-1; j_call: TRBJ1-1; d_call: -; clone_size: once; cdr3_aa: CSVIVMNTEAFF; cdr3_nt: TGCAGCGTTATTGTTATGAACACTGAAGCTTTCTTT